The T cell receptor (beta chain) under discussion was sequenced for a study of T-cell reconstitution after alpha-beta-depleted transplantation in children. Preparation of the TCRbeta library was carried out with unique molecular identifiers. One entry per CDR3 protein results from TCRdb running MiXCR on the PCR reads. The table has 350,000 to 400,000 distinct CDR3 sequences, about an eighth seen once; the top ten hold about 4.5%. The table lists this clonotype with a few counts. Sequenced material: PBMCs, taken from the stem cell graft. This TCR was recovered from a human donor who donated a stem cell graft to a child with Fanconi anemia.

The DNA for the CDR3 is TGTGCCAGCAGCCACTCGAACACCGGGGAGCTGTTTTTT. The encoded protein is CASSHSNTGELFF. The chain recombines TRBV3-1 with TRBJ2-2; D is undetermined. CDR3 length: 13 amino acids. Between the trimmed V and J ends, which lost 3 bases and 0 bases, there was a span of 2 bases. Germline assignment: CDR1 LGHDT and CDR2 YNNKEL (reference sequence).